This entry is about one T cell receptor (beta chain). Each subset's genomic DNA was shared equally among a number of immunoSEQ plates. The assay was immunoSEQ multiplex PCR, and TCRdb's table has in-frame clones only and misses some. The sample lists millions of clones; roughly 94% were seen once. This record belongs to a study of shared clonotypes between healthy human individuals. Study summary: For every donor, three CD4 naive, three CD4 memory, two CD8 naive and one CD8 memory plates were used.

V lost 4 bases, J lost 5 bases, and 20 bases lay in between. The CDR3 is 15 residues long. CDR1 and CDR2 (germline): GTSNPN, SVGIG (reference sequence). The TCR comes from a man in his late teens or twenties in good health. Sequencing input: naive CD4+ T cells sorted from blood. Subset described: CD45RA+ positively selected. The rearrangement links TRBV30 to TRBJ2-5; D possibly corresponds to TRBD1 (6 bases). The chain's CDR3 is CAWNPSWGRRETQYF. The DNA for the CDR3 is TGTGCCTGGAACCCCTCGTGGGGGCGCCGGGAGACCCAGTACTTC.